Given below is one T cell receptor beta chain in context. Its antigen is not yet known. Per-nucleotide qualities are absent, and no much larger clonotype sits a single base away. The data originate from a study of cytomegalovirus exposure and HLA in healthy donors (dated by TCRdb to 2016 to 2017). The study in broad terms: An earlier analysis of roughly 500 of the donors reported 250 to 300 Gb of sequence data and approximately 110 million unique TCR beta sequences from some 180 million T cells. An early release that covered some 640 HLA-typed donors contained about 300 gigabases of sequencing data and about 93 million unique TCR sequences. Of the approximately 400 genotyped donors, 81% were placed in the genetic ancestry cluster associated with self-reported Caucasian donors. The study aimed to test whether cataloging public T cell receptors could reveal signatures of past pathogen exposure. Using immunosequencing, the study profiled T cell repertoires from fewer than 700 subjects and related those repertoires to cytomegalovirus serostatus. Along with the 666-subject first cohort, a separate validation cohort of over a hundred different subjects was used. To predict cytomegalovirus infection status, the study combined high-throughput TCR immunosequencing, statistical association of individual TCRs with disease status, and machine learning. In a later analysis, previously published TCR beta repertoires from 600 to 850 donors were re-analyzed and high-resolution HLA genotyping was added so that TCR occurrence patterns could be studied. Rather than using new phenotypic data, the later analysis identified candidate immune exposures from TCR beta sequences and from how often those sequences occurred across donors. An earlier analysis of roughly 600 of the donors used high-throughput TCR beta sequencing to judge whether each TCR beta V gene segment behaved as functional or pseudogenic. Donor age, sex, ethnicity and CMV serostatus were compiled alongside the repertoire data. In a later genetic analysis, genome-wide SNP genotypes for about 60% of the 666 donors were used, and that subset was treated as a discovery cohort. All discovery cohort repertoires had been generated on a single sequencing platform. HLA typing included class I and class II loci at four-digit resolution. Typing coverage differed by locus: A, B, C, DRB1 and DQB1 were typed in roughly 620-640 donors, DQA1 in roughly 510, DPA1 in 600 to 610, and DPB1 in 400 to 490. Because of strong linkage in the cohort, roughly five DR-DQ haplotypes were treated as single units for association and clustering. On average, around 230,000 unique TCR beta nucleotide sequences were sequenced per donor among a few hundred genotyped donors of the cohort, with roughly 18% of those sequences being non-productive. Overall study outcomes, separate from this receptor: A later analysis found that HLA-associated TCR beta chains were more clonally expanded and had lower generation probabilities than equally common non-associated chains. A later analysis found that TCR association rates varied across HLA loci, with DRB1 alleles showing the most associated TCRs and HLA-C alleles the fewest. Linkage disequilibrium might explain the correlated functional status among segregating V segments, but an unknown experimental factor could not be excluded. A cluster of highly shared sequence variants was judged likely to be a technical artifact of the sequencing pipeline. According to a later analysis, parvovirus B19, influenza, CMV and Epstein-Barr virus appeared linked to several top co-occurrence clusters. In both the original and validation cohorts, the classifier was reported to diagnose cytomegalovirus status with high specificity and sensitivity. Because some donors lacked HLA typing at each locus, the association tests relied only on the typed subset. In this cohort, only TCR beta chains were sequenced, and detectable features were limited by the absence of alpha or paired-chain data. In an earlier analysis of about 600 of the donors, most TCR beta V segments appeared in productive rearrangements about 90% or about 30% of the time, broadly matching IMGT annotations. Roughly uniform sequencing depth across donors was assumed in presence/absence analyses, although this assumption may not hold. V-gene and J-gene trimming of TCR beta chains was associated with a missense DCLRE1C variant in a later genetic analysis, and the association was replicated in an independent cohort. Immune exposure information for the cohort was limited to CMV serostatus. In vitro tests confirmed that a few of the cytomegalovirus-associated TCR beta chains recognize cytomegalovirus antigens. A further reported finding was that TCR beta sequences accurately predicted the HLA-A and HLA-B alleles for most subjects in the first cohort. Because the 87-base-pair reads could not distinguish some IMGT-functional V segments, including TRBV6-2 and TRBV6-3, those segments were excluded. Strong co-occurrence of HLA alleles, especially DR and DQ, made assigning TCR associations to individual alleles difficult. According to a later genetic analysis, donors in an Asian-associated ancestry cluster had fewer N-insertions in productive TCRs than the approximately 670-donor mean. Most TCR sequences were observed very rarely across donors, whereas some public TCRs were present in many individuals. Seventeen rarely observed V segments, including chromosome 9 orphons, were excluded from the earlier analysis of about 600 of the donors because counts were too low. Most CMV-associated TCR beta chains appeared to be HLA-restricted in a later analysis, and the HLA associations seemed to be driven largely by CMV exposure. The authors suggested that the approach could potentially be extended to other disease states and immunological phenotypes. At a false discovery rate of 0.05, a later analysis linked around 17,000 TCR beta sequences to specific HLA alleles. In the study, approximately 160 TCR beta chains were listed as associated with cytomegalovirus.

In total, just over 650 healthy bone marrow donors made up the cohort. Cohort members were all nominally healthy when sampled, although unrecorded immune exposures were likely present. The donor was CMV seronegative and belonged to the group of 380 or so seronegative cohort members. Every donor gave a peripheral blood sample, and the peripheral blood mononuclear cells from that sample were used for TCR beta sequencing. Genomic DNA extraction from the blood cell samples was performed with the Qiagen DNeasy Blood Extraction Kit. V and J are truncated by 2 bases and 8 bases respectively, leaving an intervening sequence of 6 bases. For CDR1 and CDR2, the germline V gene (reference sequence) lists SEHNR and FQNEAQ. Its CDR3 holds 11 amino acids, cysteine through phenylalanine. Of the read, only the CDR3 DNA is kept; its 33 bases are in frame from base 1. The library was produced with the immunoSEQ multiplex PCR assay. For the multiplex PCR, a mixture combining 60 forward primers for TCR Vbeta segments and 13 reverse primers for TCR Jbeta segments was used. The CDR3 region of rearranged TCR beta genes was amplified from genomic DNA with a multiplex PCR assay. Amplified TCR beta libraries were sequenced as 87-base-pair reads on the Illumina HiSeq System. The source study handled its data this way. Across the 666 repertoires, a later analysis counted 60 million to 90 million unique TCR beta chains, some 11 million of which were shared by at least two donors. Raw reads were error-corrected and collapsed into unique sequences by a nearest-neighbor algorithm in which closely related sequences were merged to remove PCR and sequencing errors. V, D and J gene segments were assigned by aligning CDR3 sequences to IMGT reference sequences. Each retained sequence needed at least a six-nucleotide match to both a V gene segment and a J gene segment. Rearrangements were classified as productive when the CDR3 lacked stop codons and remained in frame with V and J, and all other rearrangements were classified as non-productive. Following IMGT convention, CDR3 was defined as the stretch from the second conserved V-encoded cysteine up to the conserved J-encoded phenylalanine. Sequences without an unambiguous match to a single V gene segment were excluded from the earlier analysis of almost 600 of the donors. An earlier analysis of about 590 of the donors classified V segments as functional when productive rearrangements were above 56.7% and as segregating when the standard deviation between donors was above 5%. A statistical classification framework was built to diagnose cytomegalovirus status from the catalog of TCR beta chain sequences. In a later analysis, V and J genes were assigned by comparing TCR nucleotide sequences against IMGT/GENE-DB human TR gene sequences. A later analysis assigned CDR3 sequences and most-parsimonious VDJ recombination scenarios with the TCRdist pipeline. In a later analysis, every TCR beta chain was defined by the combination of its CDR3 amino acid sequence and its V-gene family, and reads without a unique V-gene family were dropped. A later analysis removed 450 to 600 highly shared, low-generation-probability nucleotide sequences to deal with suspected cross-contamination and a sequencing artifact. A later analysis calculated a clonal expansion index for each public chain from normalized within-repertoire ranks of inferred template counts. A later analysis computed generation probabilities with a VDJ recombination model fitted to out-of-frame rearrangements, and checked the results against IGoR. A later analysis scored TCR-TCR, TCR-HLA and TCR-CMV co-occurrence with hypergeometric tests, applying a repertoire-size bias correction to TCR pairs. False discovery rates were estimated in a later analysis by permuting HLA or CMV assignments 20 times. A later analysis grouped co-occurring TCRs with DBSCAN, adding TCRdist sequence similarity when clustering within HLA-allele-positive subsets. Repertoires with fewer than 30,000 or more than 120,000 public chains were left out of co-occurrence clustering, as were about 5 repertoires with anomalous nucleotide sharing. The immuneACCESS repertoire file appears here via TCRdb, limited to in-frame rearrangements. These files lack a portion of the clones; in checked studies, under half of the deficit traces to unresolved V genes, and the cause of the others is not known. V and J calls plus clone size are reproduced from that table; the DNA served to infer D and trimming. The sample includes about 170,000 clones, with roughly 80% observed a single time. The leading ten clones occupy 0.77% of the sample.

This chain is built from TRBV7-9 and TRBJ1-2; matching of 5 bases hints at TRBD1 as the D gene. Sequenced input: PBMCs. The receptor was derived from a woman aged 18-29 years in good health and CMV-seronegative. The bases are TGTGCCAGCAGCTTATCAGGGGGCTACACCTTC. Its coded protein is CASSLSGGYTF. Where the CDR3 stops, the reference TRBV7-9 and TRBJ1-2 genes take over; the full variable domain is DTGVSQNPRHKITKRGQNVTFRCDPISEHNRLYWYRQTLGQGPEFLTYFQNEAQLEKSRLLSDRFSAERPKGSFSTLEIQRTEQGDSAMYLCASSLSGGYTFGSGTRLTVV.